The following is a T cell receptor beta chain sequence with its context. The record originates from a study of spatial heterogeneity in lung cancer. TCRdb recomputed calls from the 5' RACE reads with MiXCR, one row per CDR3 protein. The table records around 47,000 distinct CDR3 sequences, more than 6.5% of them present only once. Germline-derived CDR1 and CDR2 are DFQATT and SNEGSKA (reference sequence). The CDR3 spans 14 residues. Trimming cost V 0 bases and J 8 bases, with 16 bases left between them. Stated time point: blood at routine non-recurrence follow-up after resection. Unsorted samples of tumor, nontumor lung or frozen PBMC had their whole RNA sequenced.

This clonotype was obtained from a female donor with early-stage non-small cell lung cancer. This chain connects TRBV20-1 to TRBJ1-2; D is uncertain. The sample consisted of PBMCs, taken at follow-up. The CDR3 sequence is CSARDDRAEGGYTF. The CDR3 DNA is TGCAGTGCTAGAGATGATAGGGCTGAGGGAGGCTACACCTTC.